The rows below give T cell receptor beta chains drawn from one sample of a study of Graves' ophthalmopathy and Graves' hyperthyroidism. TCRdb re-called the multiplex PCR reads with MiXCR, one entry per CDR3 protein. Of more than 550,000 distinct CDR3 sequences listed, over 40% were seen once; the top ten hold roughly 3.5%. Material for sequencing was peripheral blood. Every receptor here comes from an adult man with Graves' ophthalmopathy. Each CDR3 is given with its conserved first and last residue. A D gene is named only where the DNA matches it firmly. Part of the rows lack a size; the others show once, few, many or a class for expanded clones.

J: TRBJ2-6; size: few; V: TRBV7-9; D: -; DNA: TGTGCCAGCAGCACGGGTGGGGCCAACGTCCTGACTTTC; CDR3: CASSTGGANVLTF
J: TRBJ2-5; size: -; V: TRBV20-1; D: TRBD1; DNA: TGCAGTGCTAGGGGACAGTTTCCCGTAGATCGGAGTGCCCAAGAGACCCAGTACTTC; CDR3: CSARGQFPVDRSAQETQYF
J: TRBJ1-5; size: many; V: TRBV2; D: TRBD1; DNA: TGTGCCAGCAGTGAGGTGGACAGGGTAGGACAGCCCCAGCATTTT; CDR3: CASSEVDRVGQPQHF
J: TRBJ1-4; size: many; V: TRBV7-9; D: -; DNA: TGTGCCAGCAGCGACGCGACAGGAAGAGACGAAAAACTGTTTTTT; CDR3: CASSDATGRDEKLFF
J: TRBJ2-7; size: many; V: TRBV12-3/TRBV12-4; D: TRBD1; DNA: TGTGCCAGCAGCTTATGGACAGGGTACGAGCAGTACTTC; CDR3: CASSLWTGYEQYF
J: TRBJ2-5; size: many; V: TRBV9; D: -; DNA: TGTGCCAGCAGCCCCTCACGCCAAGAGACCCAGTACTTC; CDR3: CASSPSRQETQYF
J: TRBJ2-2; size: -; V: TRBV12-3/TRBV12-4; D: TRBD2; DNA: TGTGCCAGCAGTACCTGGGAGGGGAAATCGAACACCGGGGAGCTGTTTTTT; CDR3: CASSTWEGKSNTGELFF
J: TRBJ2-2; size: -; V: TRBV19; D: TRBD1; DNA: TGTGCCAGTACTGTGACAGGGGCGAACACCGGGGAGCTGTTTTTT; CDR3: CASTVTGANTGELFF
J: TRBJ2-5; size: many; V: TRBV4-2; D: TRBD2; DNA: TGTGCCAGCAGCCTTGGACTAGCGGGGGTCCAAGAGACCCAGTACTTC; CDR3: CASSLGLAGVQETQYF
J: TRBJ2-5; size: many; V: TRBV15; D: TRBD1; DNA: TGTGCCACCAGCAGAGGACAGGGGGAAGAGACCCAGTACTTC; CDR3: CATSRGQGEETQYF
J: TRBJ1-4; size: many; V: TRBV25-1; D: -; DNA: TGTGCCAGCAGTGACTCCGGGACGGTGAATGAAAAACTGTTTTTT; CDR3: CASSDSGTVNEKLFF
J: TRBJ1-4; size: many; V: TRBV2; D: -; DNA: TGTGCCAGCAGTGTTAGGTACGCCGCAACTAATGAAAAACTGTTTTTT; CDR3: CASSVRYAATNEKLFF
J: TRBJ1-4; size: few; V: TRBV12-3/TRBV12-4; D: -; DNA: TGTGCCAGCAGCCCCGGGGGCCTTAATGAAAAACTGTTTTTT; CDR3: CASSPGGLNEKLFF
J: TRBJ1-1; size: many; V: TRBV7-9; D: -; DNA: TGTGCCAGCAGCTTAACGCAGGAAGAGGATGAAGCTTTCTTT; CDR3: CASSLTQEEDEAFF
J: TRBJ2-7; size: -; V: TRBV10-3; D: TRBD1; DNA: TGTGCCATCAGTGAGCCGGACAGGGCTACCTACGAGCAGTACTTC; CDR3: CAISEPDRATYEQYF
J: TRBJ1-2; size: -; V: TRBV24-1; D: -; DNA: TGTGCCAGCAAGGGGGTTGTAAGAGGACTCCGCTATGGCTACACCTTC; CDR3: CASKGVVRGLRYGYTF
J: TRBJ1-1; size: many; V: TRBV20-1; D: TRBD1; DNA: TGCAGTGCTAGTCGGCAGGGGGACACTGAAGCTTTCTTT; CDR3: CSASRQGDTEAFF
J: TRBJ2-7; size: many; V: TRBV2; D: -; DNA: TGTGCCAGCAGTGGACAGGATGGAACTCCCTACGAGCAGTACTTC; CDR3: CASSGQDGTPYEQYF
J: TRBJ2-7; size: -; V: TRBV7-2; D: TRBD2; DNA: TGTGCCAGCAGCTACCCTAGCGGGGGGGTTAGCGAGCAGTACTTC; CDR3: CASSYPSGGVSEQYF
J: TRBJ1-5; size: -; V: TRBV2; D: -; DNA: TGTGCCAAAGGACAGTCGGGCCAGCCCCAGCATTTT; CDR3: CAKGQSGQPQHF
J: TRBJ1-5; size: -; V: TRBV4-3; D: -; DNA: TGCGCCAGCAGCCAAGATGGCGGGAATGGCAATCAGCCCCGGCATTTT; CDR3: CASSQDGGNGNQPRHF
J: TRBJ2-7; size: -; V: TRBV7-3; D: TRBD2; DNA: TGTGCCAGCAGCGGGCTAGGGACTAGCGGGCTAGGCGAGCAGTACTTC; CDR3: CASSGLGTSGLGEQYF
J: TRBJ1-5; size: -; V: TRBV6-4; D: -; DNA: TGTGCCAGCAGTGCCCTGGGTGGGACGGCTAATCAGCCCCAGCATTTT; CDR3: CASSALGGTANQPQHF
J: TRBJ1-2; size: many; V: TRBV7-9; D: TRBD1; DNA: TGTGCCAGCAGCGGGGGACAGGTCTTCTATGGCTACACCTTC; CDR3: CASSGGQVFYGYTF
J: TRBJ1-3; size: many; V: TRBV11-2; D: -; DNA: TGTGCCAGCAGCCCGCGGGGTGCCTCTGGAAACACCATATATTTT; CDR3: CASSPRGASGNTIYF
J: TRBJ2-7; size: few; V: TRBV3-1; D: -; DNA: TGTGCCAGCAGCCAAGACGGCGGAACAGGTATCTCCTACGAGCAGTACTTC; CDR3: CASSQDGGTGISYEQYF
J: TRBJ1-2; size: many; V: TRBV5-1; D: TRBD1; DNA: TGCGCCAGCAGCTTGCCGACAGGGGGCAGCTATGGCTACACCTTC; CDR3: CASSLPTGGSYGYTF
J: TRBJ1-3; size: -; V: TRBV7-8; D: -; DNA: TGTGCCAGCAGCGAGTCACCGGGAGGTGGAAACACCATATATTTT; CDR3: CASSESPGGGNTIYF
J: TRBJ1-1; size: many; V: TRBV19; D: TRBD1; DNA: TGTGCCAGTTCTTGGACAGGGGACACTGAAGCTTTCTTT; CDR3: CASSWTGDTEAFF
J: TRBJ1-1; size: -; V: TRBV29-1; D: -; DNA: TGCAGCGTTGGAAGTGGTGAGGCTTTCTTT; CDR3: CSVGSGEAFF
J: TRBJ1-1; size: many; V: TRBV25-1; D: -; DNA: TGTGCCAGCAGTGAAACAAACAGGTTGAACACTGAAGCTTTCTTT; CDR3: CASSETNRLNTEAFF
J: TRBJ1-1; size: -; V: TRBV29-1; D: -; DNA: TGCAGCCCACAGGGAATCGAAACTGAAGCTTTCTTT; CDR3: CSPQGIETEAFF
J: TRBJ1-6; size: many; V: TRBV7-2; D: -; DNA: TGTGCCAGCGGTCAGGACGGGCATAATTCACCCCTCCACTTT; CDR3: CASGQDGHNSPLHF
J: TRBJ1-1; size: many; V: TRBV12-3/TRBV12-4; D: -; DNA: TGTGCCAGCAGTTTAGGGGATGGACGGGAAGCTTTCTTT; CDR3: CASSLGDGREAFF
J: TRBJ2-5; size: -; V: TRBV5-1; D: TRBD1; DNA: TGCGCCAGCAGCTTAGGACAGGGCCGGGAGATCCAGTACTTC; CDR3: CASSLGQGREIQYF
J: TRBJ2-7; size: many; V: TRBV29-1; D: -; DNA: TGCAGCGCAGCGGACTACCCAGAAACCTACGAGCAGTACTTC; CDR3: CSAADYPETYEQYF
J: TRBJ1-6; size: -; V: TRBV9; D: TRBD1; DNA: TGTGCCAGCAGACTCGGACAGGGTGATTCACCCCTCCACTTT; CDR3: CASRLGQGDSPLHF
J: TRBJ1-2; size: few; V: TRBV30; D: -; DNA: TGTGCCTTCACTGGGGACACAAAAAACTATGGCTACACCTTC; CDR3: CAFTGDTKNYGYTF
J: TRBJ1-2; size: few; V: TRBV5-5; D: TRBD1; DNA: TGTGCCAGCAGCCGGAGGACAGGGTACTATGGCTACACCTTC; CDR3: CASSRRTGYYGYTF
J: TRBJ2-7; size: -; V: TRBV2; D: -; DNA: TGTGCCAGCAGCAGACTGGGACTCGAGCAGTACTTC; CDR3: CASSRLGLEQYF
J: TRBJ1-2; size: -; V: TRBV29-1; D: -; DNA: TGCAGCCAAGATGCGGTAGGGGACTATGGCTACACCTTC; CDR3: CSQDAVGDYGYTF
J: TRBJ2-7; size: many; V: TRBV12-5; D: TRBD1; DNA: TGTGCTAGTGGTTTTGATGCCCTCGACAGGGACGAGCAGTACTTC; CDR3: CASGFDALDRDEQYF
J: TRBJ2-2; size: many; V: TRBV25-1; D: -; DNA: TGTGCCAGCCGTGGGGGGACAAGCGGGGAGCTGTTTTTT; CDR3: CASRGGTSGELFF
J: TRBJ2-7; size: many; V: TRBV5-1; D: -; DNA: TGCGCCAGCAGCCCTCGCCAAATCCGGACAGTTCGGTCCTACGAGCAGTACTTC; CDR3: CASSPRQIRTVRSYEQYF
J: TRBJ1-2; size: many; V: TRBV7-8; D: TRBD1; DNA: TGTGCCAGCAGCTTAGACGGACAGGGAGCTAACTATGGCTACACCTTC; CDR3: CASSLDGQGANYGYTF
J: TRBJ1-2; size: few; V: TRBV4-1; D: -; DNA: TGCGCCAGCAGCCAAGATAGGGCAGGGGAGACCTATGGCTACACCTTC; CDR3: CASSQDRAGETYGYTF
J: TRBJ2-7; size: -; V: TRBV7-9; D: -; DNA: TGTGCCAGCAGCTCTCCTCGCAGGGCCCTCTCCTACGAGCAGTACTTC; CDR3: CASSSPRRALSYEQYF
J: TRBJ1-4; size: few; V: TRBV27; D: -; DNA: TGTGCCAGCAGTTCGAACGGGGAAAAACTGTTTTTT; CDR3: CASSSNGEKLFF